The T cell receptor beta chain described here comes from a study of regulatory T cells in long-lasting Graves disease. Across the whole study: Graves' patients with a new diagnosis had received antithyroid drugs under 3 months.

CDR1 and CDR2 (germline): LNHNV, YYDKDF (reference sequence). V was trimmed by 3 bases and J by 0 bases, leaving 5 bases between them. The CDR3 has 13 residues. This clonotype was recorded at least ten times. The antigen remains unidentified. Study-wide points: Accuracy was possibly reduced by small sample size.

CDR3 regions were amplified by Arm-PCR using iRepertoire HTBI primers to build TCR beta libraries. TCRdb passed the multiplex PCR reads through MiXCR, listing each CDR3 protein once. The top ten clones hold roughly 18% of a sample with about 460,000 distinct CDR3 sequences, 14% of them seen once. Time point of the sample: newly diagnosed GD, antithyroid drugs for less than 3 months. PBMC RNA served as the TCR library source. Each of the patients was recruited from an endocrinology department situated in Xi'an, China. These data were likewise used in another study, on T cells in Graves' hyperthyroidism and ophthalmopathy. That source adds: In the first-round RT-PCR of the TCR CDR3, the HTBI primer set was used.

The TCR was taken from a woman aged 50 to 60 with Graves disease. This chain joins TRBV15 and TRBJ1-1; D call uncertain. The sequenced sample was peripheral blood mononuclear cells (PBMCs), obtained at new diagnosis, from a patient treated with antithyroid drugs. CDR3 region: CATSRVMNTEAFF. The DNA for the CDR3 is TGTGCCACCAGCAGGGTTATGAACACTGAAGCTTTCTTT.